Following are 22 T cell receptor beta chains from one sample sequenced in a study of PD-L1 blockade in urothelial cancer (dated by TCRdb to the late 2010s). Libraries were prepared through the immunoSEQ multiplex PCR assay. This is the immuneACCESS table as TCRdb keeps it, with only in-frame sequences that have V and J called. A part of the clones is gone; compared with another copy, unresolved V genes explain less than half, and the rest is unexplained. Recorded for this sample are about 100,000 clones; roughly nine tenths of them occurred a single time. The top ten clones comprise 0.7% to 0.95% of the sample. Sequences were derived from PBMCs, sampled around atezolizumab (anti-PD-L1) treatment. These receptors came from an elderly woman with urothelial cancer.

The chain couples TRBV5-1 to TRBJ2-5, with 10 bases matching TRBD1. The ends lost 4 bases at V and 5 bases at J; junction bases unmatched: 5. CDR1 and CDR2 (germline): SGHRS, YFSETQ. This CDR3 region has 14 residues. DNA of the CDR3: TGCGCCAGCAGCCCGGGACAGGGGACGGAGACCCAGTACTTC. Translated: CASSPGQGTETQYF.

The chain has TRBV5-1 and TRBJ2-3; a weak D match, TRBD2 (6 bases). The CDR3 covers 15 residues. V lost 5 bases and J 1 base, leaving 14 bases between the germline ends. The germline CDR1 and CDR2 sequences are SGHRS and YFSETQ. The CDR3 nucleotides read TGCGCCAGCAGGGAGGGACCGAGGGGCACAGATACGCAGTATTTT. It yields the protein CASREGPRGTDTQYF.

The chain recombines TRBV9 with TRBJ2-1; no clear D gene. This CDR3 spans 15 amino acids. The ends were cut back, 3 bases at V and 0 bases at J, with 10 bases in the middle. Germline V gene sequence: CDR1 SGDLS, CDR2 YYNGEE. CDR3 sequence: CASSGAMSSYNEQFF. Written as DNA, the CDR3 is TGTGCCAGCAGCGGAGCGATGAGCTCCTACAATGAGCAGTTCTTC.

The rearrangement uses TRBV19 and TRBJ2-3, with D hard to call. The CDR3 spans 15 residues. In germline, CDR1 is LNHDA, CDR2 SQIVND (reference sequence). Trimming shortened V by 2 bases and J by 3 bases, and 12 bases separated the two germline ends. The CDR3 loop is CASSIPSGPTDTQYF. The CDR3 DNA follows: TGTGCCAGTAGTATACCGAGTGGGCCGACAGATACGCAGTATTTT.

This chain links TRBV19 with TRBJ1-2; D is undetermined. With 6 bases removed from V and 1 base from J, the gap between germline ends came to 6 bases. The germline gives CDR1 LNHDA, CDR2 SQIVND (reference sequence). CDR3 length equals 12 residues. The CDR3 loop is CASSPGNYGYTF. The CDR3 DNA follows: TGTGCCAGTAGCCCGGGTAACTATGGCTACACCTTC.

The gene calls are TRBV7-8 and TRBJ1-2, with D tentatively TRBD1 (5 bases). The CDR3 loop spans 15 amino acids. V lost 5 bases and J lost 1, with 14 bases in between. Germline V lookup: CDR1 SGHVS, CDR2 FQNEAQ. The CDR3 nucleotides read TGTGCCAGCAGCCTTGGGGCAGCCAATAACTATGGCTACACCTTC. This sequence encodes CASSLGAANNYGYTF.

V gene TRBV5-6 combines with J gene TRBJ2-3; 8 positions match TRBD2. CDR1 SGHDT and CDR2 YYEEEE come from the germline V gene. J gave up 0 bases and V 1 base, and 1 base lay outside the gene matches. CDR3 length: 15 residues. This CDR3 is CASSLSSGSTDTQYF. The CDR3 DNA reads as TGTGCCAGCAGCTTGTCTAGCGGGAGCACAGATACGCAGTATTTT. The variable domain in full, with the rest retrieved from reference TRBV5-6 and TRBJ2-3, is DAGVTQSPTHLIKTRGQQVTLRCSPKSGHDTVSWYQQALGQGPQFIFQYYEEEERQRGNFPDRFSGHQFPNYSSELNVNALLLGDSALYLCASSLSSGSTDTQYFGPGTRLTVL.

The rearrangement joins TRBV2 to TRBJ2-1; 8 positions agree with TRBD2. Germline trimming cut 0 bases from V and 9 bases from J; bases unmatched to any gene: 4. CDR1 is SNHLY, CDR2 FYNNEI, per germline. The CDR3 extends over 14 amino acids. The CDR3 bases are TGTGCCAGCAGTGAAGCGCTTCGGGGGGGTGAGCAGTTCTTC. This translates into CASSEALRGGEQFF.

About this clone: A read error may account for a junction end that differs from germline. The V call is TRBV23-1, the J call TRBJ2-3, with D unresolved. TRBV23-1 is an open reading frame, and its role is uncertain. The CDR3 has 13 amino acids. For the CDR3, the DNA is TGCGCCAGGAGTCCCCGCGCCACAGATACGCAGTATTTT. The encoded protein is CARSPRATDTQYF.

This chain links TRBV28 with TRBJ1-4; 11 nucleotides align to TRBD1. With V trimmed by 5 bases and J by 7 bases, 6 bases remained unmatched. The CDR3 runs to 15 residues. Germline loops: CDR1 MDHEN, CDR2 SYDVKM. The CDR3 sequence is CASSLPGTGGEKLFF. DNA for the CDR3: TGTGCCAGCAGTCTCCCGGGGACAGGGGGTGAAAAACTGTTTTTT. Variable domain in full (rest from reference TRBV28 and TRBJ1-4): DVKVTQSSRYLVKRTGEKVFLECVQDMDHENMFWYRQDPGLGLRLIYFSYDVKMKEKGDIPEGYSVSREKKERFSLILESASTNQTSMYLCASSLPGTGGEKLFFGSGTQLSVL.

This rearrangement joins TRBV7-8 to TRBJ2-7, with 9 bases that match TRBD2. V gave up 2 bases and J gave up 6 bases; unmatched junction bases: 20. Germline loops: CDR1 SGHVS, CDR2 FQNEAQ. CDR3 length: 19 amino acids. The CDR3 bases are TGTGCCAGCAGCTTATCGCCTACGGGACTTCCCGGACTAGCGAGCGAGCAGTACTTC. Protein product: CASSLSPTGLPGLASEQYF.

The rearrangement uses TRBV4-1 and TRBJ2-3; 7 positions agree with TRBD2. This CDR3 contains 16 residues. The trim removed 0 bases at V and 2 bases at J, leaving 5 bases unmatched. The V gene's germline CDR1 is MGHRA and CDR2 YSYEKL. The CDR3 here is CASSQDLAGDTDTQYF. The CDR3 coding sequence is TGCGCCAGCAGCCAAGATTTGGCGGGGGACACAGATACGCAGTATTTT.

This clone was counted only a few times. V gene TRBV5-3 combines with J gene TRBJ1-2, with D unresolved. TRBV5-3 belongs to the ORF category, with a function that is uncertain. V shed 0 bases and J shed 5 bases, with 11 bases lying between them. The CDR3 is 14 residues long. The CDR3 DNA reads TGTGCCAGAAGCTTGGCGGCCCGAGGGTATGGCTACACCTTC. It is translated as CARSLAARGYGYTF.

This clone was counted a single time. This chain links TRBV18 with TRBJ2-4; weak D call: TRBD1 (5 bases). This CDR3 has 17 residues. The V gene lost 2 bases and the J gene lost 1 base, with 15 bases spanning the gap. Germline lookup yields CDR1 KGHSH and CDR2 LQKENI. In DNA, the CDR3 is TGTGCCAGCTCACCAGGCCCAGGGCGAGGCGCCAAAAACATTCAGTACTTC. Encoded protein: CASSPGPGRGAKNIQYF.

The chain combines TRBV5-3 with TRBJ1-3; D call uncertain. TRBV5-3 is an ORF, with its function uncertain. This CDR3 is built from 16 residues. V was clipped by 1 base and J by 0 bases, with 11 bases between them. The CDR3: CARSLFAAYSGNTIYF. Written as DNA, the CDR3 is TGTGCCAGAAGCTTGTTCGCCGCGTACTCTGGAAACACCATATATTTT.

The rearrangement links TRBV7-8 to TRBJ1-5; tentative D call: TRBD1 (5 bases). V was cut by 1 base and J by 0 bases, with 7 bases left in between. This CDR3 has 15 residues. Germline V gene data show CDR1 as SGHVS and CDR2 as FQNEAQ. DNA for the CDR3: TGTGCCAGCAGCTTAGGGACACTTAGCAATCAGCCCCAGCATTTT. It is translated as CASSLGTLSNQPQHF.

The DNA of the CDR3 is TGTGCCAGCAGCTTAGGCCAGGGGAACACTGAAGCTTTCTTT. Protein sequence: CASSLGQGNTEAFF. This sequence joins TRBV11-2 and TRBJ1-1; D might be TRBD1 (5 bases). The V and J ends lost 1 base and 1 base respectively, with 7 bases between them. Germline V CDR1 and CDR2: SGHAT, FQNNGV. CDR3 size: 14 residues.

The chain uses TRBV19 and TRBJ1-2, with 7 bases that match TRBD1. This CDR3 has 16 amino acids. Germline CDR1 reads LNHDA; CDR2 reads SQIVND (reference sequence). Trimming at V came to 4 bases and at J to 1 base, leaving 9 bases not matched to a gene. In DNA form, the CDR3 reads TGTGCCAGTAGTAGACCCCCACAGGGGATTAACTATGGCTACACCTTC. Translated: CASSRPPQGINYGYTF. The entire variable domain, with the rest obtained from reference TRBV19 and TRBJ1-2, is as follows: DGGITQSPKYLFRKEGQNVTLSCEQNLNHDAMYWYRQDPGQGLRLIYYSQIVNDFQKGDIAEGYSVSREKKESFPLTVTSAQKNPTAFYLCASSRPPQGINYGYTFGSGTRLTVV.

J is TRBJ2-1 and V is TRBV27, with 7 nucleotides matching TRBD2. The germline CDR1 and CDR2 sequences are MNHEY and SMNVEV (reference sequence). Trimming at V came to 7 bases and at J to 12 bases, leaving 18 bases not matched to a gene. The CDR3 runs 15 residues. The CDR3 sequence is CASIAGGGDPRGQFF. DNA for the CDR3: TGTGCCAGCATTGCTGGGGGGGGAGACCCCCGGGGGCAGTTCTTC.

This chain connects TRBV30 to TRBJ1-1; D not certain. CDR3 length: 14 residues. V was cut by 5 bases and J by 0 bases, with 13 bases left in between. Germline V gene sequence: CDR1 GTSNPN, CDR2 SVGIG (reference sequence). CDR3 sequence reads: CAWSDGFMNTEAFF. The CDR3 DNA sequence: TGTGCCTGGTCTGACGGGTTCATGAACACTGAAGCTTTCTTT.

The chain joins TRBV10-1 to TRBJ2-1; 9 nucleotides line up with TRBD2. The germline V gene encodes CDR1 WNHNN and CDR2 SYGVQD (reference sequence). This CDR3 has 15 amino acids. The trim removed 5 bases at V and 9 bases at J, leaving 11 bases unmatched. This CDR3 reads CASSTISGSLGEQFF. Written as DNA, the CDR3 is TGCGCCAGCAGTACGATTAGCGGGAGTTTGGGTGAGCAGTTCTTC.

V and J are TRBV5-1 and TRBJ1-1; D may be TRBD1 (5 bases). The CDR3 spans 15 residues. CDR1 and CDR2 from the germline V gene are SGHRS and YFSETQ. Trimming took 5 bases from V and 3 from J, leaving 17 bases between them. CDR3 nucleotides: TGCGCCAGCAGTAAGTCGGGCAGGGCGGACACTGAAGCTTTCTTT. It encodes CASSKSGRADTEAFF.